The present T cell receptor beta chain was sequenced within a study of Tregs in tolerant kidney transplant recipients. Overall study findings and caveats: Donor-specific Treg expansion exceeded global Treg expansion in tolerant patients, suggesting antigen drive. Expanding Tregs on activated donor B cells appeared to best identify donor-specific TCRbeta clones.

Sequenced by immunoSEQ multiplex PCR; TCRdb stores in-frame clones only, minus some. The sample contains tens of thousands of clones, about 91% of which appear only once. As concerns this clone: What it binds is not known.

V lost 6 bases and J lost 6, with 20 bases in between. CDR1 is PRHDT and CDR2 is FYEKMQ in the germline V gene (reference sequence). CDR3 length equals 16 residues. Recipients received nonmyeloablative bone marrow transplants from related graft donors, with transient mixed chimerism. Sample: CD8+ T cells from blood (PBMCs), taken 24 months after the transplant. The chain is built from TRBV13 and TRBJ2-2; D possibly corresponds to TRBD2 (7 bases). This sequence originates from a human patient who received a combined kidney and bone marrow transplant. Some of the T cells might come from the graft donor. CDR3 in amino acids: CASSAGRGPAAGELFF. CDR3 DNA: TGTGCCAGCAGTGCAGGGCGGGGGCCCGCCGCCGGGGAGCTGTTTTTT.